The 2 T cell receptor beta chains in this list originate from one sample, sequenced in a study of T cells in localized non-small cell lung cancer. The assay was immunoSEQ multiplex PCR, and TCRdb's table has in-frame clones only and misses some. Of roughly 77,000 clones in the sample, 88% were seen once. Sequencing was performed on peripheral blood, taken before any cancer treatment. Every receptor here comes from a woman aged 35 to 75 with stage I squamous cell lung carcinoma.

V and J are TRBV18 and TRBJ1-1, with TRBD1 matching 7 bases. Losses at the gene ends were 3 bases for V and 9 bases for J; bases not matched to a gene: 7. There are 13 residues in the CDR3. CDR1 and CDR2 from the germline V gene are KGHSH and LQKENI. This CDR3 is CASSPGQPIQAFF. The DNA for the CDR3 is TGTGCCAGCTCACCGGGACAGCCGATACAAGCTTTCTTT. Supplemented by reference TRBV18 and TRBJ1-1, the full variable domain reads NAGVMQNPRHLVRRRGQEARLRCSPMKGHSHVYWYRQLPEEGLKFMVYLQKENIIDESGMPKERFSAEFPKEGPSILRIQQVVRGDSAAYFCASSPGQPIQAFFGQGTRLTVV.

The chain employs TRBV27 and TRBJ1-5; 8 positions agree with TRBD1. Losses at the gene ends were 5 bases for V and 6 bases for J; bases not matched to a gene: 6. Germline V gives CDR1 MNHEY, CDR2 SMNVEV (reference sequence). This CDR3 spans 14 amino acids. CDR3 sequence: CASSKGQGRQPQHF. For the CDR3, the DNA is TGTGCCAGCAGTAAAGGACAGGGTCGTCAGCCCCAGCATTTT.